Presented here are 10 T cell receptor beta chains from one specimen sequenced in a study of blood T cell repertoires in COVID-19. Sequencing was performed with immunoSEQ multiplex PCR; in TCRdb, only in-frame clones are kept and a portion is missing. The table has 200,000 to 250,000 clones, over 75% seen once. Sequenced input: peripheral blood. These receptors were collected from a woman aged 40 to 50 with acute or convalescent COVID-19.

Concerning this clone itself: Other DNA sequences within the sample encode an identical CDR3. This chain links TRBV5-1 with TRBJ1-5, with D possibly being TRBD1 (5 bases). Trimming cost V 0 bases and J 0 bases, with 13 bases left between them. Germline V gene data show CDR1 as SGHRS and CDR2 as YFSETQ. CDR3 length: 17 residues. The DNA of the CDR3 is TGCGCCAGCAGCTTGGGGCAGGGAGGTAATAGCAATCAGCCCCAGCATTTT. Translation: CASSLGQGGNSNQPQHF. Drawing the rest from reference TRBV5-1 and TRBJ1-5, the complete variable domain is KAGVTQTPRYLIKTRGQQVTLSCSPISGHRSVSWYQQTPGQGLQFLFEYFSETQRNKGNFPGRFSGRQFSNSRSEMNVSTLELGDSALYLCASSLGQGGNSNQPQHFGDGTRLSIL.

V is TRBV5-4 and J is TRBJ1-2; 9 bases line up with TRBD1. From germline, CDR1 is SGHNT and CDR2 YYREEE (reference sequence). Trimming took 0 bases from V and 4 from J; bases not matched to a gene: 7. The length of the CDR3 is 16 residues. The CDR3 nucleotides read TGTGCCAGCAGCTTGGAGTTATTGACAGGGGGCTATGGCTACACCTTC. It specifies CASSLELLTGGYGYTF.

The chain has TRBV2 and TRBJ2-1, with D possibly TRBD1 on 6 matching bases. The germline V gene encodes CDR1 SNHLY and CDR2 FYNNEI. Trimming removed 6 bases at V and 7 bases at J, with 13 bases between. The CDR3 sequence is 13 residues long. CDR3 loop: CASSAFRGNEQFF. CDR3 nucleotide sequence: TGTGCCAGCAGCGCCTTCAGGGGAAATGAGCAGTTCTTC.

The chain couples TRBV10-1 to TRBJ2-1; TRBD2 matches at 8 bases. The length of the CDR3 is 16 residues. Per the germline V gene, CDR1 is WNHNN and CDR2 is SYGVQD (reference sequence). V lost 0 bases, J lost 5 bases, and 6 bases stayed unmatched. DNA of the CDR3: TGCGCCAGCAGTGAGTCTCGGGGGGGCCTCGACAATGAGCAGTTCTTC. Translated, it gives CASSESRGGLDNEQFF.

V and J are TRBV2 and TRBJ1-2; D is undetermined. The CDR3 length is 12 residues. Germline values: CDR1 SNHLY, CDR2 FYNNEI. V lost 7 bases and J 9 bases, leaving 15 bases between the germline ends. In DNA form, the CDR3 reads TGTGCCAGCACCTCACATGCTGTGAGCTACACCTTC. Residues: CASTSHAVSYTF.

The CDR3 here is CAWSVTLGETQYF. The CDR3 DNA follows: TGTGCCTGGAGTGTTACCCTCGGGGAGACCCAGTACTTC. V is TRBV30 and J is TRBJ2-5; D gene uncertain. The germline CDR1 and CDR2 sequences are GTSNPN and SVGIG (reference sequence). The V gene lost 0 bases and the J gene lost 5 bases, with 10 bases spanning the gap. The CDR3 spans 13 residues.

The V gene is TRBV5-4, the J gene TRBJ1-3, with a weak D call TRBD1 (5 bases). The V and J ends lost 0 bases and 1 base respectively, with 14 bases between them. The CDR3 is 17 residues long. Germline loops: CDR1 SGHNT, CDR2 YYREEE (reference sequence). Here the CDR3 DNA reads TGTGCCAGCAGCTTGGGGGCAGGGCCCTCATCTGGAAACACCATATATTTT. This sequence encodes CASSLGAGPSSGNTIYF.

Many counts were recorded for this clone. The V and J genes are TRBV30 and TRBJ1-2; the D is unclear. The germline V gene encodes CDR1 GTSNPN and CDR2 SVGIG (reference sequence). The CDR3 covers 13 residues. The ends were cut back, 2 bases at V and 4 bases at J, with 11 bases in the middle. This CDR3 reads CAWSPLGPYGYTF. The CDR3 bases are TGTGCCTGGAGTCCCCTGGGCCCCTATGGCTACACCTTC.

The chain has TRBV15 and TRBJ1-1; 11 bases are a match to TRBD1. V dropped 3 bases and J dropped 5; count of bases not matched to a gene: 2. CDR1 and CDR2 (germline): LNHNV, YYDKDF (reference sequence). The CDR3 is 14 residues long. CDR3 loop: CATSRDRGRTEAFF. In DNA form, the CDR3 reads TGTGCCACCAGCAGGGACAGGGGGCGAACTGAAGCTTTCTTT.

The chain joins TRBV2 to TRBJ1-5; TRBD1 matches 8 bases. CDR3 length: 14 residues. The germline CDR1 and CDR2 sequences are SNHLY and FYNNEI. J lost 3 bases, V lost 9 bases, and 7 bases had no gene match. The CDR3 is CARSGTGNNQPQHF. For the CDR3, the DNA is TGTGCCAGATCTGGGACAGGCAACAATCAGCCCCAGCATTTT.